What follows is one T cell receptor (beta chain) and its context. What it binds is not known. Profiled with immunoSEQ multiplex PCR; TCRdb holds only in-frame clones, not every one. The data show 95,000 to 150,000 clones, 80% to 90% seen once. After removal of 5 bases from V and 4 bases from J, the junction contained 8 bases not matched to a gene. Germline V gives CDR1 MGHDK, CDR2 SYGVNS. The CDR3 contains 15 residues. The data belong to a study of T cell responses to AZD1222 COVID-19 vaccine. Study results and caveats: Repertoires were obtained only post-peak T cell response.

Sequenced here: peripheral blood, sampled on day 0 of AZD1222 vaccination. The chain carries TRBV25-1 and TRBJ2-3, with 8 bases identical to TRBD1. This clonotype was sampled from an adult in good health. CDR3: CASSPRQGRADTQYF. CDR3 coding DNA: TGTGCCAGCAGTCCCCGACAGGGGAGAGCAGATACGCAGTATTTT.